A single sample is the source of the 27 T cell receptor beta chains below, sequenced in a study of cytomegalovirus exposure and HLA in healthy donors. Generated by immunoSEQ multiplex PCR, the TCRdb table keeps only in-frame clones and is missing some. The sample records around 73,000 clones, 70% to 90% being singletons. Sequencing was carried out using PBMCs. The receptors were gathered from a woman younger than 30 in good health and CMV-seropositive.

The rearrangement links TRBV9 to TRBJ2-7, with 10 bases matching TRBD1. Trimming at V came to 0 bases and at J to 9 bases, leaving 9 bases not matched to a gene. This CDR3 contains 15 residues. Germline V gene sequence: CDR1 SGDLS, CDR2 YYNGEE. CDR3 region: CASSVGDRGRDGQYF. In DNA form, the CDR3 reads TGTGCCAGCAGCGTAGGAGACAGGGGGCGCGATGGGCAGTACTTC. The full variable domain, in which reference TRBV9 and TRBJ2-7 provide the parts outside the CDR3, is DSGVTQTPKHLITATGQRVTLRCSPRSGDLSVYWYQQSLDQGLQFLIQYYNGEERAKGNILERFSAQQFPDLHSELNLSSLELGDSALYFCASSVGDRGRDGQYFGPGTRLTVT.

The CDR3 protein is CASRTTGDFQPQHF. The CDR3 coding sequence is TGTGCCAGTAGAACGACAGGGGATTTTCAGCCCCAGCATTTT. The V gene is TRBV19, the J gene TRBJ1-5; TRBD1 agrees at 8 bases. CDR3 length equals 14 residues. Germline CDR1 and CDR2: LNHDA and SQIVND (reference sequence). J lost 6 bases, V lost 6 bases, and 7 bases had no gene match. The full variable domain, with the rest looked up from reference TRBV19 and TRBJ1-5, is DGGITQSPKYLFRKEGQNVTLSCEQNLNHDAMYWYRQDPGQGLRLIYYSQIVNDFQKGDIAEGYSVSREKKESFPLTVTSAQKNPTAFYLCASRTTGDFQPQHFGDGTRLSIL.

This chain links TRBV5-6 with TRBJ2-5, with 7 bases lining up with TRBD1. Trimming removed 4 bases from V and 2 bases from J; junction bases left unmatched: 8. The CDR3 has 15 residues. Germline CDR1 is SGHDT and CDR2 is YYEEEE. This CDR3 reads CASSPIQGIQETQYF. For the CDR3, the DNA is TGTGCCAGCAGCCCTATACAGGGGATTCAAGAGACCCAGTACTTC.

The rearrangement links TRBV28 to TRBJ1-5; no reliable D call. Germline V gene data show CDR1 as MDHEN and CDR2 as SYDVKM. V was cut by 6 bases and J by 7 bases, with 10 bases left in between. The CDR3 is 12 residues long. CDR3: CASRLLEQPQHF. For the CDR3, the DNA is TGTGCCAGCAGACTTTTGGAGCAGCCCCAGCATTTT.

The rearrangement uses TRBV6-5 and TRBJ1-1, with D tentatively TRBD1 (5 bases). The germline gives CDR1 MNHEY, CDR2 SVGAGI. CDR3 size: 15 residues. Trimming cost V 0 bases and J 4 bases, with 12 bases left between them. CDR3 region: CASSYSKGLGTEAFF. The CDR3 DNA sequence: TGTGCCAGCAGTTACTCGAAGGGGCTTGGCACTGAAGCTTTCTTT.

The chain couples TRBV2 to TRBJ1-4, with TRBD1 matching over 8 bases. Germline CDR1 and CDR2: SNHLY and FYNNEI. The CDR3 contains 15 residues. The V segment lost 3 bases and the J segment 4 bases; nucleotides outside the gene matches: 4. The CDR3 nucleotides read TGTGCCAGCAGTGACCGGACAGGGTATAATGAAAAACTGTTTTTT. It specifies CASSDRTGYNEKLFF.

The chain employs TRBV2 and TRBJ2-2; D might be TRBD1 (6 bases). This CDR3 is 15 amino acids long. Trimming removed 3 bases at V and 1 base at J, with 9 bases between. Germline V gene sequence: CDR1 SNHLY, CDR2 FYNNEI. As DNA, the CDR3 is TGTGCCAGCAGTGAGGGGACAAGGAACACCGGGGAGCTGTTTTTT. Translating it yields CASSEGTRNTGELFF.

This rearrangement joins TRBV27 to TRBJ2-2; TRBD2 aligns across 13 bases. Germline V gene sequence: CDR1 MNHEY, CDR2 SMNVEV (reference sequence). The CDR3 loop spans 20 amino acids. The V gene end was trimmed by 7 bases and the J gene end by 7 bases; junction bases not matched to a gene: 21. CDR3 loop: CASTGTGTGGLAGVRGELFF. The CDR3 region has the DNA TGTGCCAGCACCGGGACCGGGACAGGAGGACTAGCGGGAGTCCGCGGGGAGCTGTTTTTT.

On this clone: The junction shows a germline mismatch at one end, possibly a read error. The rearrangement joins TRBV29-1 to TRBJ2-1; 7 bases fit TRBD2. The CDR3 contains 14 residues. Germline V gene data show CDR1 as SQVTM and CDR2 as ANQGSEA. The CDR3 protein is CSVEDGREYSEQFF. In DNA, the CDR3 is TGCAGCGTTGAAGATGGGAGGGAGTACAGTGAGCAGTTCTTC.

The rearrangement joins TRBV30 to TRBJ2-7; TRBD1 might be the D (5 bases). Germline loops: CDR1 GTSNPN, CDR2 SVGIG (reference sequence). The CDR3 loop spans 13 amino acids. Trimming cost V 3 bases and J 6 bases, with 15 bases left between them. The CDR3: CAWRFKQVREQYF. Here the CDR3 DNA reads TGTGCCTGGAGATTCAAACAGGTCCGCGAGCAGTACTTC.

The V and J genes are TRBV11-2 and TRBJ2-4; possibly TRBD2 for D (6 bases). Per the germline V gene, CDR1 is SGHAT and CDR2 is FQNNGV. V shed 5 bases and J shed 0 bases, with 8 bases lying between them. The CDR3 contains 14 residues. As DNA, the CDR3 is TGTGCCAGCAGCCAGGGACTAGCCAAAAACATTCAGTACTTC. It codes for CASSQGLAKNIQYF.

This sequence joins TRBV6-1 and TRBJ2-1; D remains unclear. CDR3 length: 14 amino acids. V lost 3 bases and J lost 7, with 13 bases in between. CDR1 is MNHNS, CDR2 SASEGT, per germline. The CDR3 bases are TGTGCCAGCAGTGACGTTGTTGAGGCGAATGAGCAGTTCTTC. This encodes CASSDVVEANEQFF.

CDR3 DNA sequence: TGTGCCAGCAGCCTCCCCGGGACTGCAATCGAGACCCAGTACTTC. Its protein is CASSLPGTAIETQYF. The J gene is TRBJ2-5, the V gene TRBV27; D may be TRBD2 (6 bases). Trimming took 6 bases from V and 5 from J, leaving 19 bases between them. The CDR3 contains 15 residues. From germline, CDR1 is MNHEY and CDR2 SMNVEV (reference sequence).

The chain carries TRBV29-1 and TRBJ2-1; 7 bases agree with TRBD2. V lost 1 base and J lost 5; bases outside the gene matches: 5. This CDR3 spans 14 amino acids. CDR1 SQVTM and CDR2 ANQGSEA come from the germline V gene. CDR3: CSVEAGGRNNEQFF. The CDR3 nucleotides read TGCAGCGTTGAAGCGGGAGGAAGAAACAATGAGCAGTTCTTC.

This clone has a handful of counts. The chain uses TRBV6-1 and TRBJ1-4, with D perhaps TRBD1 (6 bases). Germline V gives CDR1 MNHNS, CDR2 SASEGT. V was shortened by 3 bases and J by 6 bases, with 14 bases between the two germline ends. The CDR3 consists of 15 residues. This chain's CDR3 is CASSEGRGTYEKLFF. The CDR3 DNA sequence: TGTGCCAGCAGTGAGGGCAGGGGAACGTATGAAAAACTGTTTTTT.

This rearrangement joins TRBV7-8 to TRBJ2-7; 8 nucleotides align to TRBD2. Germline V gives CDR1 SGHVS, CDR2 FQNEAQ. V gave up 3 bases and J gave up 9 bases; unmatched junction bases: 10. The CDR3 is 14 residues long. This chain's CDR3 is CASSLESTSAPQYF. As DNA, the CDR3 is TGTGCCAGCAGCTTGGAGTCGACTAGCGCCCCGCAGTACTTC.

This chain links TRBV6-5 with TRBJ2-5, with a possible D match to TRBD2 (6 bases). CDR1 and CDR2 from the germline V gene are MNHEY and SVGAGI. V lost 6 bases, J lost 1 base, and 12 bases lay in between. This CDR3 is 14 amino acids long. The CDR3 protein is CASRRGFLQETQYF. DNA of the CDR3: TGTGCCAGCAGACGGGGGTTCCTCCAAGAGACCCAGTACTTC.

The chain carries TRBV4-3 and TRBJ2-1, with D unclear. The V gene lost 4 bases and the J gene lost 3 bases, with 7 bases spanning the gap. The CDR3 spans 13 residues. Germline values: CDR1 LGHNA, CDR2 YSLEER. The CDR3 nucleotides are TGCGCCAGCAGCCGAGACTTCTACAATGAGCAGTTCTTC. Its translation: CASSRDFYNEQFF.

V usage is TRBV4-2 and J usage is TRBJ2-2; D might be TRBD2 (5 bases). CDR1 is LGHNA and CDR2 is YNFKEQ in the germline V gene. The CDR3 loop spans 16 amino acids. V lost 1 base, J lost 5 bases, and 14 bases lay in between. For the CDR3, the DNA is TGTGCCAGCAGCCAAGGGGCACGGGGAGTAACCGGGGAGCTGTTTTTT. Translation: CASSQGARGVTGELFF.

The chain recombines TRBV7-8 with TRBJ1-2; D unclear. The CDR3 has 14 amino acids. Trimming left V 6 bases short and J 4 bases short, with 15 bases between. Germline CDR1 is SGHVS and CDR2 is FQNEAQ. CDR3 sequence reads: CASSPREGPYGYTF. The DNA for the CDR3 is TGTGCCAGCAGTCCTAGGGAGGGTCCCTATGGCTACACCTTC.

V gene TRBV5-4 combines with J gene TRBJ2-7; TRBD1 might be the D (6 bases). The CDR3 loop spans 14 amino acids. Germline-derived CDR1 and CDR2 are SGHNT and YYREEE (reference sequence). V shed 4 bases and J shed 3 bases, with 14 bases lying between them. The CDR3 is CASSRGQTDYEQYF. The CDR3 DNA follows: TGTGCCAGCAGCCGAGGACAGACAGACTACGAGCAGTACTTC. Using reference TRBV5-4 and TRBJ2-7 for the parts outside the CDR3, the full variable domain is ETGVTQSPTHLIKTRGQQVTLRCSSQSGHNTVSWYQQALGQGPQFIFQYYREEENGRGNFPPRFSGLQFPNYSSELNVNALELDDSALYLCASSRGQTDYEQYFGPGTRLTVT.

The V gene is TRBV11-3, the J gene TRBJ2-7; TRBD1 matches 7 bases. Trimming cost V 2 bases and J 1 base; bases outside gene matches: 11. Germline CDR1 and CDR2: SGHNT and YENEEA. CDR3 length: 17 amino acids. The CDR3: CASSLYGQALESYEQYF. In DNA, the CDR3 is TGTGCCAGCAGCTTATACGGACAGGCCTTAGAGTCCTACGAGCAGTACTTC. Filled out from reference TRBV11-3 and TRBJ2-7, the complete variable domain reads EAGVVQSPRYKIIEKKQPVAFWCNPISGHNTLYWYLQNLGQGPELLIRYENEEAVDDSQLPKDRFSAERLKGVDSTLKIQPAELGDSAVYLCASSLYGQALESYEQYFGPGTRLTVT.

The CDR3 reads CAWSQDYGYTF. CDR3 DNA: TGTGCCTGGAGTCAGGACTATGGCTACACCTTC. The J gene is TRBJ1-2, the V gene TRBV30, with unresolved D. Deletions cut 2 bases from V and 3 bases from J, with 4 bases between. Per the germline V gene, CDR1 is GTSNPN and CDR2 is SVGIG (reference sequence). This CDR3 comprises 11 residues.

The chain couples TRBV2 to TRBJ2-2, with D tentatively TRBD2 (5 bases). The V end lost 7 bases, the J end lost 0 bases, and 12 bases lay between the germline ends. The CDR3 is 15 amino acids. Germline assignment: CDR1 SNHLY and CDR2 FYNNEI. The CDR3 DNA sequence: TGTGCCAGCACCCGAGGGTTCGCGAACACCGGGGAGCTGTTTTTT. Amino acid sequence: CASTRGFANTGELFF.

This chain joins TRBV30 and TRBJ2-7; TRBD1 matches at 9 bases. V was pared by 4 bases and J by 4 bases, with 8 bases of the junction left unmatched. The CDR3 length is 14 residues. Germline V lookup: CDR1 GTSNPN, CDR2 SVGIG (reference sequence). The CDR3 is CAWNLGDREYEQYF. As DNA, the CDR3 is TGTGCCTGGAATTTGGGGGACAGGGAGTACGAGCAGTACTTC.

The rearrangement links TRBV6-1 to TRBJ1-4, with D uncertain. Germline lookup yields CDR1 MNHNS and CDR2 SASEGT. This CDR3 has 13 residues. Trimming shortened V by 7 bases and J by 5 bases, and 11 bases separated the two germline ends. In DNA, the CDR3 is TGTGCCAGCACCCGGGTCCCAAATGAAAAACTGTTTTTT. Translating gives CASTRVPNEKLFF.

V and J are TRBV30 and TRBJ1-2; TRBD1 agrees at 8 bases. The CDR3 loop spans 14 amino acids. Germline CDR1 and CDR2: GTSNPN and SVGIG (reference sequence). Trimming cost V 3 bases and J 2 bases; bases outside gene matches: 5. In nucleotides, the CDR3 is TGTGCCTGGAGACAGGGGGGCCAGAACTATGGCTACACCTTC. Its protein product is CAWRQGGQNYGYTF. The variable domain in full, with the rest retrieved from reference TRBV30 and TRBJ1-2, is SQTIHQWPATLVQPVGSPLSLECTVEGTSNPNLYWYRQAAGRGLQLLFYSVGIGQISSEVPQNLSASRPQDRQFILSSKKLLLSDSGFYLCAWRQGGQNYGYTFGSGTRLTVV.